The clone carrying this TCR beta chain was observed a few times. The sample has other DNA sequences that encode this CDR3 too. On sorted subsets, replicate PCRs used 150 to 250 ng DNA, or tens of thousands of T cell genomes. TCRdb's copy holds only in-frame clones and misses some; the assay was immunoSEQ multiplex PCR. The sample has approximately 1.9 million clones, just over 90% seen once. Trimming left V 3 bases short and J 1 base short, with 3 bases between. CDR3 length: 12 residues. Germline-derived CDR1 and CDR2 are MDHEN and SYDVKM. These data come from a study of shared clonotypes between healthy human individuals. Selected positively for CCR7 and CD45RO-negative, naive CD8 cells excluded terminally differentiated effector memory CD45RA+ cells.

The sequence derives from a man aged 18-30 years in good health. Some clones in this sample may be carry-over from other donors' samples. The chain recombines TRBV28 with TRBJ1-1; no definite D call. The sequenced sample was naive CD8+ T cells from PBMCs. The CDR3 reads CASSFPNTEAFF. CDR3 nucleotides: TGTGCCAGCAGTTTCCCGAACACTGAAGCTTTCTTT.